These 11 T cell receptor beta chains were sequenced from one sample in a study of blood T cell repertoires in COVID-19. Data came from immunoSEQ multiplex PCR; TCRdb stores just in-frame clones and leaves some out. The profile shows 55,000 to 80,000 clones, roughly 87% of them singletons. Material for sequencing was peripheral blood. The receptor source for this set is a man in his forties or fifties with active COVID-19.

The chain is built from TRBV30 and TRBJ2-7; weak D call: TRBD2 (6 bases). Germline CDR1 and CDR2: GTSNPN and SVGIG (reference sequence). The CDR3 consists of 12 residues. Trimming shortened V by 5 bases and J by 3 bases, and 11 bases separated the two germline ends. The CDR3: CAWGRTYYEQYF. CDR3 sequence (DNA): TGTGCCTGGGGGAGGACATACTACGAGCAGTACTTC.

The chain uses TRBV4-3 and TRBJ2-3; TRBD2 aligns across 9 bases. J gave up 5 bases and V 0 bases, and 12 bases lay outside the gene matches. Germline lookup yields CDR1 LGHNA and CDR2 YSLEER. This CDR3 region has 18 residues. The CDR3 protein is CASSQDRGRGGRLDTQYF. The DNA for the CDR3 is TGCGCCAGCAGCCAAGATCGGGGGCGGGGGGGACGGCTAGATACGCAGTATTTT.

The chain is built from TRBV7-8 and TRBJ2-3; D is undetermined. V gave up 5 bases and J gave up 10 bases, with 16 bases separating them. The CDR3 is made up of 13 amino acids. Germline values: CDR1 SGHVS, CDR2 FQNEAQ. The CDR3 loop reads CASSPGSTFSQYF. CDR3 in DNA: TGTGCCAGCAGCCCCGGGTCGACTTTTTCGCAGTATTTT.

This clone was found many times. The chain joins TRBV7-8 to TRBJ1-2, with D unresolved. This CDR3 is built from 14 residues. V lost 2 bases to trimming and J lost 3 bases, with 10 bases between them. Germline CDR1 is SGHVS and CDR2 is FQNEAQ. For the CDR3, the DNA is TGTGCCAGCAGCTTACGTTTAGAGGACTATGGCTACACCTTC. Protein: CASSLRLEDYGYTF.

The rearrangement links TRBV6-5 to TRBJ2-2; TRBD1 aligns across 8 bases. Germline V lookup: CDR1 MNHEY, CDR2 SVGAGI. The CDR3 runs 14 residues. V was clipped by 6 bases and J by 6 bases; unmatched bases: 6. This CDR3 is CASSSTGAAGELFF. CDR3 sequence (DNA): TGTGCCAGCAGCTCGACAGGGGCCGCCGGGGAGCTGTTTTTT.

This clone appeared once. This chain joins TRBV5-1 and TRBJ2-7; 11 nucleotides agree with TRBD1. The CDR3 sequence is 16 residues long. CDR1 and CDR2 from the germline V gene are SGHRS and YFSETQ. The trim removed 0 bases at V and 5 bases at J, leaving 7 bases unmatched. CDR3 DNA sequence: TGCGCCAGCAGCTTGGAATTAGGGACAGGGGGACACGAGCAGTACTTC. It is translated as CASSLELGTGGHEQYF.

This clone appeared a single time. The V and J genes are TRBV27 and TRBJ1-1; D call uncertain. V was shortened by 7 bases and J by 0 bases, with 12 bases between the two germline ends. CDR1 MNHEY and CDR2 SMNVEV come from the germline V gene (reference sequence). The CDR3 spans 14 residues. CDR3 loop: CASIGRTLNTEAFF. The CDR3 coding sequence is TGTGCCAGCATCGGACGGACTTTGAACACTGAAGCTTTCTTT.

The rearrangement links TRBV5-6 to TRBJ1-5; 9 bases map to TRBD1. Germline loops: CDR1 SGHDT, CDR2 YYEEEE. The CDR3 length is 15 residues. V dropped 1 base and J dropped 11; count of bases not matched to a gene: 10. The CDR3 bases are TGTGCCAGCAGCTTGATAGGGACAGGGTCTACGACCCAGCATTTT. Residues: CASSLIGTGSTTQHF.

The chain carries TRBV5-5 and TRBJ1-2; 7 nucleotides align to TRBD1. CDR3 size: 15 residues. CDR1 and CDR2 from the germline V gene are SGHKS and YYEKEE (reference sequence). V lost 4 bases and J lost 4; bases outside the gene matches: 10. Here the CDR3 DNA reads TGTGCCAGCAGCGTTGACAGGGATTTTGGCTATGGCTACACCTTC. Translated, it gives CASSVDRDFGYGYTF.

The gene calls are TRBV30 and TRBJ1-2; perhaps TRBD1 as D (6 bases). Trimming removed 5 bases at V and 0 bases at J, with 13 bases between. This CDR3 has 14 residues. Germline CDR1 and CDR2: GTSNPN and SVGIG (reference sequence). CDR3 sequence reads: CAWWKQGSNYGYTF. The CDR3 nucleotides are TGTGCCTGGTGGAAGCAGGGGTCTAACTATGGCTACACCTTC. The full variable domain, completed using reference TRBV30 and TRBJ1-2, is SQTIHQWPATLVQPVGSPLSLECTVEGTSNPNLYWYRQAAGRGLQLLFYSVGIGQISSEVPQNLSASRPQDRQFILSSKKLLLSDSGFYLCAWWKQGSNYGYTFGSGTRLTVV.

The chain recombines TRBV28 with TRBJ1-2; weak D call: TRBD1 (5 bases). The CDR3 covers 17 residues. Germline V gene data show CDR1 as MDHEN and CDR2 as SYDVKM. Between the trimmed V and J ends, which lost 6 bases and 0 bases, there was a span of 20 bases. The CDR3 sequence: CASRVGGTNLANYGYTF. CDR3 in DNA: TGTGCCAGCAGGGTTGGAGGGACTAATCTAGCTAACTATGGCTACACCTTC.